A single sample is the source of the 32 T cell receptor beta chains below, sequenced in a study of molecular identifiers for immune sequencing clone quantification (dated by TCRdb to between 2018 and 2020). Receptor libraries were prepared by PCR. The run used an Illumina HiSeq 4000. TCRdb handled the public reads itself, with Q25 trimming in fastp and clone calling in MiXCR, and kept productive beta chains. Rows with one shared CDR3 protein collapse into an entry with the most common genes and DNA. This sample lists 70,000 to 95,000 distinct CDR3 sequences; about 20% were detected once. The ten largest clones take up around 0.8% of the sample. Sequenced: naive CD8+ T cells from blood, with Jurkat cell RNA spiked in. The meaning of the sample's cell subset or site label: FACS-sorted CD8+CD4-CCR7+CD45RA+ naive T cells. These receptors were taken from a human donor in good health. Some libraries in this study had Jurkat cell RNA spiked in.

This clonotype was seen many times. In DNA, the CDR3 is TGTGCCAGCAGTTTAGTCACGCGCTCTGGGTCCTACGAGCAGTACTTC. Protein product: CASSLVTRSGSYEQYF. This rearrangement joins TRBV12-3 or TRBV12-4 to TRBJ2-7; D unclear. The CDR3 length is 16 residues. Trimming shortened V by 1 base and J by 1 base, and 14 bases separated the two germline ends.

Concerning this clonotype: This sequence may be a read error, since a much larger clone differs from it by one base. The chain links TRBV20-1 to TRBJ2-7; 7 bases match TRBD1. Germline loops: CDR1 DFQATT, CDR2 SNEGSKA (reference sequence). CDR3 length: 15 residues. In nucleotides, the CDR3 is TGCACTGCTCAGGAGGAAGGACAGGTCTCCTACGAGCAGTACTTC. Translated: CTAQEEGQVSYEQYF.

This clonotype was seen many times. The chain recombines TRBV4-3 with TRBJ2-7, with D tentatively TRBD2 (6 bases). The CDR3 spans 16 residues. Trimming left V 0 bases short and J 7 bases short, with 19 bases between. The germline V gene has CDR1 LGHNA and CDR2 YSLEER. The CDR3 is CASSQEGGAQEREQYF. The DNA for the CDR3 is TGCGCCAGCAGCCAAGAGGGAGGCGCACAGGAAAGGGAGCAGTACTTC.

This clonotype was seen at least ten times. This chain uses TRBV11-2 with TRBJ2-7; no clear D gene. Per germline, CDR1 SGHAT and CDR2 FQNNGV. With 2 bases removed from V and 6 bases from J, the gap between germline ends came to 5 bases. This CDR3 has 11 amino acids. The CDR3: CASSLSGEQYF. CDR3 bases: TGTGCCAGCAGCTTATCCGGCGAGCAGTACTTC.

This clonotype was recorded at least ten times. This chain joins TRBV7-6 and TRBJ1-4, with unresolved D. The ends were cut back, 0 bases at V and 10 bases at J, with 12 bases in the middle. This CDR3 has 14 amino acids. The V gene's germline CDR1 is SGHVS and CDR2 FNYEAQ. The CDR3 DNA follows: TGTGCCAGCAGCTTAGCTCCCACAGATGGAAAACTGTTTTTT. It codes for CASSLAPTDGKLFF.

There are a few counts of this clonotype. A much larger clone sits a single nucleotide away, making a read error possible. The rearrangement joins TRBV7-6 to TRBJ2-7; 11 bases match TRBD1. Looked up from germline, CDR1 is SGHVS and CDR2 is FNYEAQ. The CDR3 totals 16 residues. CDR3 sequence (DNA): TGTGCCGGCAGCTCCGGACAGGGGGCTTTATGGGACGAGCAGTACTTC. Encoded protein: CAGSSGQGALWDEQYF.

At least ten counts were recorded for this clonotype. This chain links TRBV6-1 with TRBJ2-1; perhaps TRBD1 as D (6 bases). Germline lookup yields CDR1 MNHNS and CDR2 SASEGT. The CDR3 extends over 18 amino acids. Trimming stripped 0 bases from V and 5 bases from J, with 20 bases between. In nucleotides, the CDR3 is TGTGCCAGCAGTGAAGCCGTAGGGACACTGACAACTCACAATGAGCAGTTCTTC. The encoded protein is CASSEAVGTLTTHNEQFF.

This clonotype was seen many times. The chain joins TRBV7-6 to TRBJ1-5, with D possibly TRBD1 on 6 matching bases. The germline CDR1 and CDR2 sequences are SGHVS and FNYEAQ. V was cut by 1 base and J by 3 bases, with 16 bases left in between. The CDR3 totals 17 residues. CDR3 nucleotides: TGTGCCAGCAGCTTAGGTTTGAGGCAGGGGTTCAATCAGCCCCAGCATTTT. It specifies CASSLGLRQGFNQPQHF.

This clonotype was detected many times. The chain joins TRBV21-1 to TRBJ2-7; TRBD1, the table's D call, lacks a check against the DNA. TRBV21-1 is noted as a pseudogene. The CDR3 runs to 13 residues. CDR3: CASTRGTVGEQYF. CDR3 DNA sequence: TGTGCCAGCACTCGGGGGACAGTGGGCGAGCAGTACTTC.

This clonotype was detected many times. The genes are TRBV7-9 and TRBJ2-3, with TRBD1 matching 7 bases. This CDR3 is built from 15 residues. CDR1 and CDR2 from the germline V gene are SEHNR and FQNEAQ (reference sequence). V gave up 5 bases and J gave up 3 bases; unmatched junction bases: 8. CDR3 sequence reads: CASSPRTGLTDTQYF. CDR3 nucleotide sequence: TGTGCCAGCAGCCCAAGGACAGGTTTGACAGATACGCAGTATTTT.

This clonotype was recorded many times. The genes are TRBV7-6 and TRBJ2-7; tentative D call: TRBD1 (6 bases). Trimming removed 5 bases from V and 4 bases from J, with 9 bases in between. Germline V gene data show CDR1 as SGHVS and CDR2 as FNYEAQ. There are 12 residues in the CDR3. The CDR3 sequence is CASSDGQYEQYF. The CDR3 nucleotides are TGTGCCAGCAGCGACGGACAGTACGAGCAGTACTTC.

In its sample, this clonotype was seen many times. The V call is TRBV6-2 or TRBV6-3, the J call TRBJ2-3; TRBD2 matches at 8 bases. The V and J ends lost 2 bases and 5 bases, in that order; junction bases with no gene match: 3. The CDR3 consists of 14 residues. From germline, CDR1 is MNHEY and CDR2 SVGEGT. The CDR3 sequence: CASSYSGGGDTQYF. The DNA for the CDR3 is TGTGCCAGCAGTTACAGCGGGGGCGGAGATACGCAGTATTTT.

About this clonotype itself: It may be a read error: a sequence one base away is much more abundant. Because it lacks the conserved phenylalanine or tryptophan at the end, this CDR3 is likely a read error. The chain couples TRBV27 to TRBJ2-7; D is possibly TRBD1 (5 bases). Trimming shortened V by 4 bases and J by 2 bases, and 9 bases separated the two germline ends. The CDR3 contains 13 residues. In germline, CDR1 is MNHEY, CDR2 SMNVEV (reference sequence). The CDR3: CASSWQGTYEQYL. As DNA, the CDR3 is TGTGCCAGCAGTTGGCAGGGTACCTACGAGCAGTACCTC.

With regard to this clonotype: Given a much more abundant clone one base away, this may be a read error. V is TRBV4-1 and J is TRBJ2-7; D is uncertain. The germline V gene encodes CDR1 MGHRA and CDR2 YSYEKL. The CDR3 contains 14 residues. The CDR3 here is CASRPSPRYYDQYF. The CDR3 DNA reads as TGCGCCAGCCGCCCCTCCCCCAGGTACTACGATCAGTACTTC.

This clonotype was detected ten times or more. The chain couples TRBV6-2 or TRBV6-3 to TRBJ2-7, with D perhaps matching TRBD2 (6 bases). Germline CDR1 MNHEY, CDR2 SVGEGT. The CDR3 runs to 12 residues. Trimming left V 9 bases short and J 5 bases short, with 14 bases between. This CDR3 is CASTGLLDEQYF. The CDR3 bases are TGTGCCAGTACGGGACTCCTTGACGAGCAGTACTTC.

As for this clonotype: A much bigger clone sits one base away, suggesting this may be a read error. The chain carries TRBV20-1 and TRBJ1-1; D possibly corresponds to TRBD1 (6 bases). This CDR3 spans 15 amino acids. The V gene's germline CDR1 is DFQATT and CDR2 SNEGSKA (reference sequence). CDR3 region: CGARDRGLKGTEAFF. DNA of the CDR3: TGCGGTGCTAGAGATAGGGGGTTGAAGGGCACTGAAGCTTTCTTT.

A note on this clonotype: A much larger clone lies a single base off, so this may be a read error. This rearrangement joins TRBV3-1 to TRBJ2-7, with D tentatively TRBD2 (5 bases). CDR1 LGHDT and CDR2 YNNKEL come from the germline V gene (reference sequence). V lost 2 bases and J lost 3, with 8 bases in between. CDR3 length: 13 residues. The CDR3 loop is CASSQLEGYEQYF. In DNA, the CDR3 is TGTGCCAGCAGCCAACTCGAGGGCTACGAGCAGTACTTC.

This clonotype was seen repeatedly, ten times or more. The CDR3 DNA sequence: TGCGCCAGCAGCCAAGGAGGAGGACAGAATTACGAGCAGTACTTC. Protein product: CASSQGGGQNYEQYF. This chain joins TRBV4-1 and TRBJ2-7, with D possibly matching TRBD1 (6 bases). CDR3 length: 15 amino acids. V was pared by 1 base and J by 4 bases, with 14 bases between. Germline V gene sequence: CDR1 MGHRA, CDR2 YSYEKL.

This clonotype showed up many times. The chain combines TRBV11-2 with TRBJ1-1; D gene ambiguous. This CDR3 is 13 amino acids long. The germline V gene has CDR1 SGHAT and CDR2 FQNNGV. V dropped 1 base and J dropped 8 bases, with 11 bases sitting between them. The CDR3 loop is CASSLGTEKEAFF. CDR3 DNA: TGTGCCAGCAGCTTAGGGACGGAGAAAGAAGCTTTCTTT.

In regard to this clonotype: At one end, the junction sequence differs from germline, possibly due to a read error. The J gene is TRBJ2-3, the V gene TRBV4-2; D gene ambiguous. Germline CDR1 reads LGHNA; CDR2 reads YNFKEQ. This CDR3 is 16 amino acids long. Here the CDR3 reads CASSQDLLTSTDTQYF. The CDR3, as DNA: TGCGCCAGCAGCCAAGATTTGCTGACTAGCACAGATACGCAGTATTTT.

This clonotype was observed at least ten times. The J gene is TRBJ1-3, the V gene TRBV6-6; the D gene is possibly TRBD1 (5 bases). Germline V gene lookup returns CDR1 MNHNY and CDR2 SVGAGI (reference sequence). V dropped 0 bases and J dropped 1 base, with 10 bases sitting between them. The CDR3 has 16 residues. CDR3: CASSYSGERSGNTIYF. The DNA for the CDR3 is TGTGCCAGCAGTTACTCAGGGGAGAGGTCTGGAAACACCATATATTTT.

This clonotype was seen many times. The chain employs TRBV7-9 and TRBJ2-3; D possibly corresponds to TRBD1 (5 bases). The germline CDR1 and CDR2 sequences are SEHNR and FQNEAQ (reference sequence). With 5 bases removed from V and 0 bases from J, the gap between germline ends came to 15 bases. The CDR3 runs to 16 residues. The CDR3 reads CASSPPSGWSTDTQYF. The CDR3 DNA reads as TGTGCCAGCAGCCCCCCCTCAGGGTGGAGCACAGATACGCAGTATTTT.

The table lists this clonotype with many counts. Here the CDR3 DNA reads TGTGCCAGCAGCCAGGCGGGACAGACTAATGAAAAACTGTTTTTT. Residues: CASSQAGQTNEKLFF. This chain links TRBV3-1 with TRBJ1-4, with 7 bases lining up with TRBD1. Germline V CDR1 and CDR2: LGHDT, YNNKEL (reference sequence). V dropped 3 bases and J dropped 2; count of bases not matched to a gene: 3. This CDR3 has 15 amino acids.

This clonotype was seen at least ten times. The rearrangement uses TRBV19 and TRBJ1-1; D unclear. The CDR3 runs 13 residues. Germline V gene data show CDR1 as LNHDA and CDR2 as SQIVND (reference sequence). V lost 3 bases to trimming and J lost 2 bases, with 7 bases between them. CDR3 sequence: CASSIFGNTEAFF. For the CDR3, the DNA is TGTGCCAGTAGTATTTTCGGAAACACTGAAGCTTTCTTT.

This clonotype was picked up many times. This chain joins TRBV2 and TRBJ2-3; D tentatively reads TRBD1 or TRBD2 (5 bases each). The germline V gene has CDR1 SNHLY and CDR2 FYNNEI. The CDR3 has 15 amino acids. Trimming pared 3 bases from V and 3 bases from J, leaving 13 bases between. Here the CDR3 DNA reads TGTGCCAGCAGTGAGACCCGGGGCTGGACAGATACGCAGTATTTT. Its protein product is CASSETRGWTDTQYF.

This clonotype was detected ten times or more. V and J are TRBV6-2 or TRBV6-3 and TRBJ1-5; D may be TRBD1 (5 bases). The CDR3 has 13 residues. The V end lost 2 bases, the J end lost 6 bases, and 8 bases lay between the germline ends. Germline V gene lookup returns CDR1 MNHEY and CDR2 SVGEGT. The CDR3 sequence: CASSYGGGQPQHF. The CDR3 bases are TGTGCCAGCAGTTACGGGGGAGGTCAGCCCCAGCATTTT.

This clonotype was observed many times. The genes are TRBV4-3 and TRBJ2-7, with 10 bases identical to TRBD1. J was trimmed by 3 bases and V by 0 bases; bases with no gene match: 2. Germline V lookup: CDR1 LGHNA, CDR2 YSLEER. The CDR3 consists of 15 residues. DNA for the CDR3: TGCGCCAGCAGCCAAGATCGGACAGGGGGCTACGAGCAGTACTTC. This translates into CASSQDRTGGYEQYF.

This clonotype was seen many times. The gene calls are TRBV7-9 and TRBJ1-1, with D perhaps matching TRBD1 (5 bases). The V and J ends lost 5 bases and 2 bases respectively, with 9 bases between them. Germline assignment: CDR1 SEHNR and CDR2 FQNEAQ (reference sequence). This CDR3 region has 13 residues. This CDR3 is CASSDTGNTEAFF. DNA for the CDR3: TGTGCCAGCAGCGATACAGGAAACACTGAAGCTTTCTTT.

This clonotype showed up many times. The chain couples TRBV11-2 to TRBJ2-5, with 13 nucleotides matching TRBD2. Trimming took 1 base from V and 2 from J; bases not matched to a gene: 16. This CDR3 spans 21 amino acids. Germline V gives CDR1 SGHAT, CDR2 FQNNGV. CDR3 in amino acids: CASSLGPRTSGSPPHQETQYF. In DNA, the CDR3 is TGTGCCAGCAGCTTAGGCCCCCGGACTAGCGGGAGTCCGCCCCATCAAGAGACCCAGTACTTC.

At least ten counts were recorded for this clonotype. The chain carries TRBV19 and TRBJ2-7; weak D call: TRBD1 (6 bases). Germline CDR1 and CDR2: LNHDA and SQIVND (reference sequence). V was shortened by 6 bases and J by 5 bases, with 14 bases between the two germline ends. The CDR3 contains 13 residues. The CDR3 nucleotides are TGTGCCAGTAGGTCACAGGGAGACCACGAGCAGTACTTC. Amino acid sequence: CASRSQGDHEQYF.

This clonotype was observed at least ten times. The chain joins TRBV24-1 to TRBJ2-1; 7 nucleotides match TRBD1. Trimming removed 3 bases from V and 4 bases from J; junction bases left unmatched: 5. This CDR3 has 15 amino acids. Germline V gives CDR1 KGHDR, CDR2 SFDVKD. The CDR3 nucleotides read TGTGCCACCAGTGATCACAGGGGTGTTTACAATGAGCAGTTCTTC. Amino acid sequence: CATSDHRGVYNEQFF.

This clonotype was detected many times. V and J are TRBV5-4 and TRBJ2-1, with 10 bases that match TRBD2. The germline CDR1 and CDR2 sequences are SGHNT and YYREEE (reference sequence). CDR3 length: 15 amino acids. V gave up 4 bases and J gave up 9 bases; unmatched junction bases: 10. The CDR3 coding sequence is TGTGCCAGCAGCCCAGCGGGAGGGGCGGGCGCTGAGCAGTTCTTC. Translating gives CASSPAGGAGAEQFF.